Listed below are T cell receptor beta chains from one sample, sequenced in a study of PD-L1 blockade in urothelial cancer. Profiled with immunoSEQ multiplex PCR; TCRdb holds only in-frame clones, not every one. Of about 79,000 clones listed, around four fifths were seen once; the top ten hold roughly 6.6%. This specimen consisted of PBMCs, obtained around atezolizumab (anti-PD-L1) treatment. The receptors shown here come from a man in his forties or fifties with urothelial cancer. Both conserved end residues are part of each CDR3.

>TRBJ2-7|TRBV15
CATSSRELSYEQYF
>TRBJ1-1|TRBV9
CASSVRGGTPNTEAFF
>TRBJ2-7|TRBV6-5
CASSRTATYEQYF
>TRBJ2-7|TRBV7-6
CASSPGGEDEQYF
>TRBJ1-5|TRBV2
CASRIGGPQHF
>TRBJ1-1|TRBV6-6
CASSSGGAAFF
>TRBJ2-7|TRBV6-6
CASSTGNWGEQYF
>TRBJ2-7|TRBV5-5
CASSLGPAGTAVYEQYF
>TRBJ1-1|TRBV5-4
CASSRRTGGKNTEAFF
>TRBJ2-2|TRBV5-4
CASSPDSSGLTGELFF
>TRBJ1-5|TRBV30
CAWRAGGLSNQPQHF
>TRBJ2-5|TRBV5-1
CASSFGSPGSQETQYF
>TRBJ1-3|TRBV6-4
CASSRTTGPLSSGNTIYF
>TRBJ2-5|TRBV5-1
CASSPGDYSQETQYF
>TRBJ2-7|TRBV5-4
CASSPRSGTGGHEQYF
>TRBJ2-1|TRBV11-3
CASSSTTGDSEQFF
>TRBJ2-1|TRBV5-4
CASSAMDYEGEQFF
>TRBJ1-5|TRBV19
CASARQGSFGQPQHF
>TRBJ2-7|TRBV5-1
CASTTGLEGEQYF
>TRBJ2-2|TRBV5-4
CASSFPGQGGTGHTGELFF
>TRBJ1-1|TRBV28
CASSLSIQGGGAFF
>TRBJ2-2|TRBV19
CASNPSGAWTGELFF
>TRBJ1-3|TRBV5-1
CASSLGSGNTIYF
>TRBJ1-1|TRBV28
CASSLAREAFF
>TRBJ1-4|TRBV28
CASSLIFGGANEKLFF
>TRBJ2-3|TRBV19
CASSPQTGSTDTQYF
>TRBJ2-7|TRBV27
CASSPSGLAGDEQYF
>TRBJ1-4|TRBV19
CASSKGTLPNEKLFF
>TRBJ2-3|TRBV2
CASSDSGADTQYF
>TRBJ2-1|TRBV6-5
CASSGLAGVNEQFF
>TRBJ2-7|TRBV7-2
CASSLAGGHEQYF
>TRBJ2-7|TRBV6-1
CASHRLAGAGEQYF
>TRBJ2-7|TRBV9
CASRATGGRNEQYF
>TRBJ2-7|TRBV6-5
CASREGYEQYF
>TRBJ2-1|TRBV30
CACGRGNYNEQFF
>TRBJ2-1|TRBV5-1
CASRLTGLAKENEQFF
>TRBJ1-2|TRBV19
CASNDRITGGHWGYGYTF
>TRBJ2-1|TRBV14
CASSLNYGKLPYNEQFF
>TRBJ1-4|TRBV11-2
CASSSIRGNEKLFF
>TRBJ1-3|TRBV4-2
CASSQEVTWGQGTPVSGNTIYF